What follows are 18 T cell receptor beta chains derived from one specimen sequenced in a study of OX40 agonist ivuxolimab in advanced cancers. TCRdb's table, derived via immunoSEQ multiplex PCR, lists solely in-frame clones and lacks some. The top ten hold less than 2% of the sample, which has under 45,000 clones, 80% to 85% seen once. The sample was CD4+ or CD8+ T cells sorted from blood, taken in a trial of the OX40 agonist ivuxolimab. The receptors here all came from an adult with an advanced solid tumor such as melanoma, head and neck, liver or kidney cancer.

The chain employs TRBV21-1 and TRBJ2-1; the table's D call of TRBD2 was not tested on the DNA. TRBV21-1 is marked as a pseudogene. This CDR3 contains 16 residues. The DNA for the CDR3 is TGTGCCAGCAGGTCCCTAGTACACCATTCCGACAATGAGCAGTTCTTC. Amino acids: CASRSLVHHSDNEQFF.

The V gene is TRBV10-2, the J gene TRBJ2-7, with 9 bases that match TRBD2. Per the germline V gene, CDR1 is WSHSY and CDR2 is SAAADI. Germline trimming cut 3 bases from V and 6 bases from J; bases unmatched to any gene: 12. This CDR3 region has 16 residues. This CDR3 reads CASSERGLAGVSEQYF. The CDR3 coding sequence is TGCGCCAGCAGTGAAAGAGGATTAGCGGGAGTTTCCGAGCAGTACTTC.

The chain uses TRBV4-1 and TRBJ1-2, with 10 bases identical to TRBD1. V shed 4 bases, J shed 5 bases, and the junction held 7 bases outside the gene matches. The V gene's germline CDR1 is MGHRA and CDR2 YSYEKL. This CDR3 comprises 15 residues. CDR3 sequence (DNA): TGCGCCAGCAGCCTCTCCGGGACAGGGGATTATGGCTACACCTTC. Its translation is CASSLSGTGDYGYTF.

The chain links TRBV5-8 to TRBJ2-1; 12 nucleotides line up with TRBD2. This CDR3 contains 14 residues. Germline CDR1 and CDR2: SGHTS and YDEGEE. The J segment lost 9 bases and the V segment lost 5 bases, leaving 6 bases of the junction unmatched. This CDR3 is CASSLGLAGIEQFF. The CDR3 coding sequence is TGTGCCAGCAGTCTAGGACTAGCGGGAATTGAGCAGTTCTTC.

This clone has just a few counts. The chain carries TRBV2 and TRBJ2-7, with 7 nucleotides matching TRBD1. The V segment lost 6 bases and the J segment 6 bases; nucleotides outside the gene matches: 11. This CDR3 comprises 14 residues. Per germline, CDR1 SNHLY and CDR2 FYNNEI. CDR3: CASRAAEYRGEQYF. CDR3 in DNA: TGTGCCAGCAGAGCAGCAGAGTACAGGGGCGAGCAGTACTTC.

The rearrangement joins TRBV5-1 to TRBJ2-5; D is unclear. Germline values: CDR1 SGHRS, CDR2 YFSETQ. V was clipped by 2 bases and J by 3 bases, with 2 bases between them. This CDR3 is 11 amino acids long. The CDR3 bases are TGCGCCAGCAGCTTCGAAGAGACCCAGTACTTC. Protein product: CASSFEETQYF.

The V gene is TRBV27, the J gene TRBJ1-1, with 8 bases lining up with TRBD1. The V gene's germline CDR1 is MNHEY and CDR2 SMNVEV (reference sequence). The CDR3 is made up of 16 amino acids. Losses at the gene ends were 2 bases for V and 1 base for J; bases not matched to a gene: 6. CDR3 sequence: CASSLNQGARNTEAFF. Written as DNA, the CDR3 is TGTGCCAGCAGTTTAAATCAGGGGGCACGGAACACTGAAGCTTTCTTT.

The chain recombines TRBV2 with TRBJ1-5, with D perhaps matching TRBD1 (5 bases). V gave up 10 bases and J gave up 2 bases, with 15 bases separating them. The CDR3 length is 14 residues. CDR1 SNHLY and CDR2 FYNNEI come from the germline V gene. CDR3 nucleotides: TGTGCCACTACCGGAGGCAGGGGCAATCAGCCCCAGCATTTT. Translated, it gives CATTGGRGNQPQHF.

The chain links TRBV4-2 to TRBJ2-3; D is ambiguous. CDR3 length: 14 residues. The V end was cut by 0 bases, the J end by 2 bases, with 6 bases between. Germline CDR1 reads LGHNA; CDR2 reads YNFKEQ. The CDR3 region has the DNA TGTGCCAGCAGCCAAGAGGGCACCACAGATACGCAGTATTTT. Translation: CASSQEGTTDTQYF.

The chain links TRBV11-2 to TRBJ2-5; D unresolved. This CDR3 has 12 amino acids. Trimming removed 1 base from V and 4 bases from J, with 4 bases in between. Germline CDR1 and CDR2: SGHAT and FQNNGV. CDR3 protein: CASSLGRETQYF. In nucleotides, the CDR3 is TGTGCCAGCAGCTTAGGACGAGAGACCCAGTACTTC.

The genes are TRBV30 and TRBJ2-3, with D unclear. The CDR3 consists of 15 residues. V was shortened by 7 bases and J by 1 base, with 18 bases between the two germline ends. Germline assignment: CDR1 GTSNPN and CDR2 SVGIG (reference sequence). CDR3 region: CASGRLQGGTDTQYF. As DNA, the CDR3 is TGTGCCTCCGGTAGGCTCCAAGGTGGCACAGATACGCAGTATTTT.

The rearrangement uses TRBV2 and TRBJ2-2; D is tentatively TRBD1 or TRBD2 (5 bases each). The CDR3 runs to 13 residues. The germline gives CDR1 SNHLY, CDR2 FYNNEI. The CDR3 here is CATGTGNTGELFF. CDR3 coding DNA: TGTGCTACCGGGACGGGAAACACCGGGGAGCTGTTTTTT.

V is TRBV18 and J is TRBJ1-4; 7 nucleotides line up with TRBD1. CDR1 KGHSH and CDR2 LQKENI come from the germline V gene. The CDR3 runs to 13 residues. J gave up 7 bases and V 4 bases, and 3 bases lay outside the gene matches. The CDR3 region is CASSRYRGEKLFF. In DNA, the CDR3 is TGTGCCAGCTCACGATACAGGGGTGAAAAACTGTTTTTT.

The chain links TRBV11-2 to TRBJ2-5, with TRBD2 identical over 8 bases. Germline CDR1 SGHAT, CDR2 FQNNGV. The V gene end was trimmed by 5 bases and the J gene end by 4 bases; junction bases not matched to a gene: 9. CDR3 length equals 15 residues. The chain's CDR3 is CASSPAGVRGETQYF. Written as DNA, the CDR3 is TGTGCCAGCAGCCCAGCGGGAGTTCGAGGAGAGACCCAGTACTTC.

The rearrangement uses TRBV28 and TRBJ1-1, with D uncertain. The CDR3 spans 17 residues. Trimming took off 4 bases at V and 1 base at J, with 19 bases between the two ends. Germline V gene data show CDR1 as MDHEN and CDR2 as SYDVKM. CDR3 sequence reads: CASSSPHGSRQNTEAFF. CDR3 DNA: TGTGCCAGCAGTTCCCCGCACGGGAGTAGGCAGAACACTGAAGCTTTCTTT.

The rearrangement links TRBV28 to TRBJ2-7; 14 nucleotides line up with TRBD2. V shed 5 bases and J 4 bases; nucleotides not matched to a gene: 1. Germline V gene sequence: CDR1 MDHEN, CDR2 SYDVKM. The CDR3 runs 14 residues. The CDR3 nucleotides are TGTGCCAGCAGTCGGACTAGCGGGAGGTACGAGCAGTACTTC. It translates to CASSRTSGRYEQYF.

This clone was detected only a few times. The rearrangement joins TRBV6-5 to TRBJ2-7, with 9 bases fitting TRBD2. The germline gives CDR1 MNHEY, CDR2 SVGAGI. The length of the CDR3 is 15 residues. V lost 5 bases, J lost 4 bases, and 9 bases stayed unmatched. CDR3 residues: CASSGTGLANYEQYF. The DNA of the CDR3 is TGTGCCAGCAGTGGAACGGGACTAGCAAATTACGAGCAGTACTTC.

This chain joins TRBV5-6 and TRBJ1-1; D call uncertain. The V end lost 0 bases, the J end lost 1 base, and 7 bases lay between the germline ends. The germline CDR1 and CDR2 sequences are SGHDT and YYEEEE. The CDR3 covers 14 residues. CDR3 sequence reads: CASSLVGWNTEAFF. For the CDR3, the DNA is TGTGCCAGCAGCTTGGTCGGATGGAACACTGAAGCTTTCTTT.